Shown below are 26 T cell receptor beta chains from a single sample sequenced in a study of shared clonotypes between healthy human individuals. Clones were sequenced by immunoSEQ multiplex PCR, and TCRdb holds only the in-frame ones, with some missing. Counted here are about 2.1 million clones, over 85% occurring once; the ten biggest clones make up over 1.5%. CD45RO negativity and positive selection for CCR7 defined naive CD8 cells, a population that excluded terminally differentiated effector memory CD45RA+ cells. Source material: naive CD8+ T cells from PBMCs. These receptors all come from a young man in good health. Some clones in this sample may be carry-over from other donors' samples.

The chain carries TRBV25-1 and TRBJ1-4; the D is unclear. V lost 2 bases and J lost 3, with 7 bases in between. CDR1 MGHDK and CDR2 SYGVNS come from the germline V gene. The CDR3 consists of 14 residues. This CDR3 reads CASSEPGPNEKLFF. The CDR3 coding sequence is TGTGCCAGCAGTGAACCCGGGCCTAATGAAAAACTGTTTTTT.

The CDR3 nucleotides are TGTGCCAGCAGCCTTGGACAGGGTTGGGGCGACACCTTC. Translation gives CASSLGQGWGDTF. The chain recombines TRBV28 with TRBJ1-2; 8 nucleotides align to TRBD1. The CDR3 covers 13 residues. Trimming took 6 bases from V and 12 from J; bases not matched to a gene: 12. Looked up from germline, CDR1 is MDHEN and CDR2 is SYDVKM.

Here the CDR3 DNA reads TGTGCCAGCAGTTTCAGCCATTACACCGGGGAGCTGTTTTTT. The encoded protein is CASSFSHYTGELFF. This rearrangement joins TRBV28 to TRBJ2-2; D is unresolved. Germline loops: CDR1 MDHEN, CDR2 SYDVKM. Trimming shortened V by 3 bases and J by 3 bases, and 8 bases separated the two germline ends. This CDR3 has 14 amino acids.

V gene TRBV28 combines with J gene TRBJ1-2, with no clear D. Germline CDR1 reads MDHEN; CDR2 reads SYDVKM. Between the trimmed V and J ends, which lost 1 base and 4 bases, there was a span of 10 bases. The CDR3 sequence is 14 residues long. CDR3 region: CASSLSSGVYGYTF. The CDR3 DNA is TGTGCCAGCAGTTTATCATCAGGAGTCTATGGCTACACCTTC.

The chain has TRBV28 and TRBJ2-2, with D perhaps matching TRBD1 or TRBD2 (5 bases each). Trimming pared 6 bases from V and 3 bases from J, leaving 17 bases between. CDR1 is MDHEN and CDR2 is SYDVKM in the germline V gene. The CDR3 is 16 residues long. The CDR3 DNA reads TGTGCCAGCAGCACGACGAGGCAGGGACACACCGGGGAGCTGTTTTTT. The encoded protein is CASSTTRQGHTGELFF.

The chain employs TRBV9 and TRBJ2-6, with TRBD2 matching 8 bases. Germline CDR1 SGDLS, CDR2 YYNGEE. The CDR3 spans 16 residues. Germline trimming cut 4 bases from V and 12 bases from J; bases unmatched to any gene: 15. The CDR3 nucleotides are TGTGCCAGCAGCCTAAAGCCGGGACTAGGAGACAGCGTCCTGACTTTC. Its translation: CASSLKPGLGDSVLTF.

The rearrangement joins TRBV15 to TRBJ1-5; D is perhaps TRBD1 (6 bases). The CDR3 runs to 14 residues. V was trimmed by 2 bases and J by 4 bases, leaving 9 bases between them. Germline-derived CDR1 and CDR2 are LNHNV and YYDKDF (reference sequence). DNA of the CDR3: TGTGCCACCAGCAGACAGGACAGTAATCAGCCCCAGCATTTT. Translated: CATSRQDSNQPQHF.

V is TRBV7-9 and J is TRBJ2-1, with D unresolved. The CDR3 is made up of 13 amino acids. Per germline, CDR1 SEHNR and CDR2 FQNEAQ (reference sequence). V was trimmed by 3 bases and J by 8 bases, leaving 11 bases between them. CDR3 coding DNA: TGTGCCAGCAGCTTGCGTCGGGTGGATGAGCAGTTCTTC. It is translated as CASSLRRVDEQFF.

The chain's CDR3 is CASSSHSGYGYTF. CDR3 nucleotide sequence: TGTGCCAGCAGCTCACATTCAGGCTATGGCTACACCTTC. The rearrangement joins TRBV7-3 to TRBJ1-2; D gene unclear. Trimming stripped 4 bases from V and 4 bases from J, with 10 bases between. Looked up from germline, CDR1 is SGHTA and CDR2 is FQGTGA. The CDR3 spans 13 residues.

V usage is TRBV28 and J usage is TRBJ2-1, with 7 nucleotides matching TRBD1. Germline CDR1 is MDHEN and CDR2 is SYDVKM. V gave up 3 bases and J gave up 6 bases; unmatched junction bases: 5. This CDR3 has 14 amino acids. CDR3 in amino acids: CASSLTGTGNEQFF. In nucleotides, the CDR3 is TGTGCCAGCAGTTTGACAGGGACCGGCAATGAGCAGTTCTTC. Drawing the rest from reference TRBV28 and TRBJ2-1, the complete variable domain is DVKVTQSSRYLVKRTGEKVFLECVQDMDHENMFWYRQDPGLGLRLIYFSYDVKMKEKGDIPEGYSVSREKKERFSLILESASTNQTSMYLCASSLTGTGNEQFFGPGTRLTVL.

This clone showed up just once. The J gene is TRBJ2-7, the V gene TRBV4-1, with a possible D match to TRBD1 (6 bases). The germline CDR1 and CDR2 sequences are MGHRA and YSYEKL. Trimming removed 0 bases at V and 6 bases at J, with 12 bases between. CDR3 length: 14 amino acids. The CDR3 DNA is TGCGCCAGCAGCCAAGACCAGGGGTGGAGCGAGCAGTACTTC. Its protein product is CASSQDQGWSEQYF.

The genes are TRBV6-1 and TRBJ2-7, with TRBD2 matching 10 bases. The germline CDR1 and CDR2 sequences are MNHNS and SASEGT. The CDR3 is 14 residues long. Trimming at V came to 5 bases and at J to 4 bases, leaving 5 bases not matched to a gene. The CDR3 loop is CASSIPSGRYEQYF. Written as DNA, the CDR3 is TGTGCCAGCAGTATTCCTAGCGGGAGATACGAGCAGTACTTC.

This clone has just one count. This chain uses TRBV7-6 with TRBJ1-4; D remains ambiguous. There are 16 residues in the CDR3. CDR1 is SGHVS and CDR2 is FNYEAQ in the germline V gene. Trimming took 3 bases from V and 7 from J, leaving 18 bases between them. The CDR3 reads CASSFRGPYEGEKLFF. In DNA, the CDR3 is TGTGCCAGCAGCTTTCGCGGGCCGTACGAGGGTGAAAAACTGTTTTTT. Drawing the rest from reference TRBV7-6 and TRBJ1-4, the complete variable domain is GAGVSQSPRYKVTKRGQDVALRCDPISGHVSLYWYRQALGQGPEFLTYFNYEAQQDKSGLPNDRFSAERPEGSISTLTIQRTEQRDSAMYRCASSFRGPYEGEKLFFGSGTQLSVL.

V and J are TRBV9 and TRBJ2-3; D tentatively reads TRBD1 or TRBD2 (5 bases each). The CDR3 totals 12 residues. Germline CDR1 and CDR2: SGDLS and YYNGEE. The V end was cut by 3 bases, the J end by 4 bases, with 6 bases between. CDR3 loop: CASSGDADTQYF. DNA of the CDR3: TGTGCCAGCAGCGGGGACGCAGATACGCAGTATTTT.

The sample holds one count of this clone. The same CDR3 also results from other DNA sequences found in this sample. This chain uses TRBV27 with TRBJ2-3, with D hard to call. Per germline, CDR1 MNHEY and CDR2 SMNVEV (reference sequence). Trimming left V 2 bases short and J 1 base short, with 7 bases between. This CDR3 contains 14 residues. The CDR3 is CASSLSRGTDTQYF. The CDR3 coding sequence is TGTGCCAGCAGTTTAAGCCGGGGCACAGATACGCAGTATTTT.

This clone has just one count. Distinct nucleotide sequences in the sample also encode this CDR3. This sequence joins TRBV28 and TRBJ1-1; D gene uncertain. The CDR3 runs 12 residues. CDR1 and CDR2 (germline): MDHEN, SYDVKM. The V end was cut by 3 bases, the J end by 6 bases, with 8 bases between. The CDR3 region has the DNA TGTGCCAGCAGTTTTAGCGTCGCTGAAGCTTTCTTT. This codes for CASSFSVAEAFF.

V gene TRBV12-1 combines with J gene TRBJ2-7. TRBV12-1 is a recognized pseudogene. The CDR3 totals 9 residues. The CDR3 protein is CASSFEQYF. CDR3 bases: TGTGCCAGCAGCTTCGAGCAGTACTTC.

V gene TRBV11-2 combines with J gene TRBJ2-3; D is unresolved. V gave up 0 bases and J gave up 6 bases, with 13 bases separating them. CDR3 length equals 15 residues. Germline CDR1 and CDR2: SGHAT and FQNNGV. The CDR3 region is CASSLDALSRDTQYF. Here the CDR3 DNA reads TGTGCCAGCAGCTTAGACGCGTTATCGAGGGATACGCAGTATTTT.

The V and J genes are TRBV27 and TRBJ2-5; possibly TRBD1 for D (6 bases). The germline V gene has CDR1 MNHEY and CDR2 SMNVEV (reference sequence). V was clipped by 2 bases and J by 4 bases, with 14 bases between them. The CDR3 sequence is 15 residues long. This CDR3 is CASSLTGSRAETQYF. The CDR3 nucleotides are TGTGCCAGCAGTTTAACAGGGAGCAGGGCAGAGACCCAGTACTTC.

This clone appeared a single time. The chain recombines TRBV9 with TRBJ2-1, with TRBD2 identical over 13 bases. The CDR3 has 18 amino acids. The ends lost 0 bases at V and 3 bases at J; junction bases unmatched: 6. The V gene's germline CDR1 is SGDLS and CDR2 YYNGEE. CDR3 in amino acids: CASSVDTSGRAFYNEQFF. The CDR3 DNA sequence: TGTGCCAGCAGCGTAGATACTAGCGGGAGGGCCTTCTACAATGAGCAGTTCTTC. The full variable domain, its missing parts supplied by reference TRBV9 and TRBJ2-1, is DSGVTQTPKHLITATGQRVTLRCSPRSGDLSVYWYQQSLDQGLQFLIQYYNGEERAKGNILERFSAQQFPDLHSELNLSSLELGDSALYFCASSVDTSGRAFYNEQFFGPGTRLTVL.

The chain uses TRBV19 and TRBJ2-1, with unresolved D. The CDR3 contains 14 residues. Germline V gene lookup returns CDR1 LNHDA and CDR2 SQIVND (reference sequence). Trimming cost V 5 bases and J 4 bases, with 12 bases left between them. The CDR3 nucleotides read TGTGCCAGTAGTCCCCGATCCTTATACAATGAGCAGTTCTTC. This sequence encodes CASSPRSLYNEQFF.

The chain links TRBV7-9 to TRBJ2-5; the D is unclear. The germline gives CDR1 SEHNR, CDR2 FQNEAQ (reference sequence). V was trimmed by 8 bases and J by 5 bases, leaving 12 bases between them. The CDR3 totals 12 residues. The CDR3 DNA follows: TGTGCCAGCCGGGCGGCTTTGGAGACCCAGTACTTC. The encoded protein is CASRAALETQYF.

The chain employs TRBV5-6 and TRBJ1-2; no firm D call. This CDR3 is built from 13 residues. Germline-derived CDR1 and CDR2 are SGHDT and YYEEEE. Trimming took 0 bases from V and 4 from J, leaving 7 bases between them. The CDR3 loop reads CASSLGVAYGYTF. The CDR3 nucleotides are TGTGCCAGCAGCTTGGGAGTCGCCTATGGCTACACCTTC.

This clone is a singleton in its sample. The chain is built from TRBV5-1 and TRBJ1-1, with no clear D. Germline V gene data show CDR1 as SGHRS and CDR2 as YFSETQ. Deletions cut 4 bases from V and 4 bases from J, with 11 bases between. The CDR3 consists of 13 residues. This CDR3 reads CASSQPEGTEAFF. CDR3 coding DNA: TGCGCCAGCAGCCAGCCGGAAGGCACTGAAGCTTTCTTT. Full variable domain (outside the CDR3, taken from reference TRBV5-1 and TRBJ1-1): KAGVTQTPRYLIKTRGQQVTLSCSPISGHRSVSWYQQTPGQGLQFLFEYFSETQRNKGNFPGRFSGRQFSNSRSEMNVSTLELGDSALYLCASSQPEGTEAFFGQGTRLTVV.

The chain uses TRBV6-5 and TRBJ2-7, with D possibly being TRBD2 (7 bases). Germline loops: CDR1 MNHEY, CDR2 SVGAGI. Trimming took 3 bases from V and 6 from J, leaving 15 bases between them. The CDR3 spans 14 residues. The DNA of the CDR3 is TGTGCCAGCAGTTATGGCCGGGGGGCGTTCGAGCAGTACTTC. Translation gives CASSYGRGAFEQYF.

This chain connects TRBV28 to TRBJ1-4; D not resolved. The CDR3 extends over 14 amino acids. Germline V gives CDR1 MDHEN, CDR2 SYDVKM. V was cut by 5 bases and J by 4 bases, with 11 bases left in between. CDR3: CASSPPGSNEKLFF. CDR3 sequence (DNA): TGTGCCAGCAGTCCCCCGGGCAGTAATGAAAAACTGTTTTTT.